The rows below give T cell receptor beta chains drawn from one sample of a study of T cell responses to AZD1222 COVID-19 vaccine. Produced via immunoSEQ multiplex PCR; TCRdb's table is partial and in-frame only. The sample includes 75,000 to 100,000 clones, over 85% of them seen just once. The source material was peripheral blood, sampled on day 0 of AZD1222 vaccination. The receptors were sampled from an adult in good health. CDR3s include the opening cysteine and the closing phenylalanine or tryptophan. The D gene is left open where the match is weak.

j_call | v_call | d_call | cdr3_aa
TRBJ1-6 | TRBV21-1 | . | CASTRLSRGLSYNSPLHF
TRBJ2-3 | TRBV9 | TRBD2 | CASSVAPTSVTDTQYF
TRBJ1-1 | TRBV6-5 | . | CASSYYTEAFF
TRBJ1-4 | TRBV28 | . | CASRSGILEEKLFF
TRBJ2-5 | TRBV7-6 | . | CASSLGTRATETQYF
TRBJ2-1 | TRBV11-3 | TRBD1 | CASSFGQGARGEQFF
TRBJ1-3 | TRBV15 | . | CATSRGSSGNTIYF
TRBJ2-2 | TRBV29-1 | . | CSVQQGGDTGELFF
TRBJ1-1 | TRBV2 | . | CASRKETGSGAEAFF
TRBJ1-2 | TRBV25-1 | . | CASSEVGNSYGYTF
TRBJ2-7 | TRBV10-3 | TRBD1 | CAISPDRVDEQYF
TRBJ1-1 | TRBV6-4 | . | CASSEGTGNTEAFF
TRBJ2-3 | TRBV2 | . | CASSEGTVGTDTQYF
TRBJ1-1 | TRBV19 | . | CASSIGSGTEAFF
TRBJ2-1 | TRBV6-4 | TRBD1 | CASSRDRESYNEQFF
TRBJ2-2 | TRBV7-9 | TRBD2 | CASSFPGLAGLGTGELFF
TRBJ2-2 | TRBV9 | . | CASSVDATGELFF
TRBJ2-3 | TRBV5-4 | . | CASSLGVGSSTDTQYF
TRBJ1-3 | TRBV27 | . | CASSPVQGLADTVYF
TRBJ1-4 | TRBV4-1 | . | CASSHQGEPTNEKLFF
TRBJ1-1 | TRBV7-8 | TRBD1 | CASRRTGSDTEAFF
TRBJ2-7 | TRBV7-9 | TRBD2 | CASSSPGLAGVEEQYF
TRBJ2-7 | TRBV2 | TRBD2 | CASSEFSGSDEQYF
TRBJ2-2 | TRBV5-4 | TRBD1 | CASSLRTGGSGELFF
TRBJ1-2 | TRBV5-1 | TRBD1 | CASSLSGGDYGYTF
TRBJ1-2 | TRBV28 | TRBD1 | CASSSQGGENYGYTF
TRBJ2-3 | TRBV24-1 | TRBD2 | CATSDGSGDADTQYF
TRBJ2-3 | TRBV6-5 | . | CASAGATDTQYF
TRBJ2-1 | TRBV12-5 | . | CASGLFEDRNEQFF
TRBJ1-1 | TRBV7-9 | . | CASTPPGVNTEAFF
TRBJ2-3 | TRBV7-6 | TRBD1 | CASSLLTHGQGTDTQYF
TRBJ1-6 | TRBV3-1/TRBV3-2 | . | CASSQDVNSPLHF
TRBJ1-6 | TRBV28 | . | CASSLEVQGLGNSPLHF
TRBJ2-3 | TRBV11-3 | TRBD2 | CASSPGLASTDTQYF
TRBJ2-2 | TRBV2 | TRBD1 | CASSPGQGDTGELFF
TRBJ2-7 | TRBV2 | . | CASSDGSTPGMGYEQYF
TRBJ2-4 | TRBV28 | . | CASSLGGSGVQYF
TRBJ2-2 | TRBV4-2 | TRBD2 | CASSQDRERGGPAGELFF
TRBJ2-1 | TRBV16 | . | CASSQSEGYEQFF
TRBJ2-7 | TRBV5-1 | TRBD1 | CASSIGQGAIYEQYF
TRBJ2-5 | TRBV18 | . | CASSPLGRLQETQYF
TRBJ1-1 | TRBV9 | . | CASSPTGIAMNTEAFF
TRBJ2-7 | TRBV7-9 | TRBD1 | CASSLMAGGSYEQYF
TRBJ1-3 | TRBV23-1 | . | CASPIWLASGNTIYF
TRBJ1-3 | TRBV9 | . | CASSVVAAGGGATGNTIYF
TRBJ2-1 | TRBV28 | TRBD2 | CASSLWGTSGREQFF
TRBJ2-7 | TRBV5-1 | . | CASSHRGANEQYF
TRBJ1-6 | TRBV27 | . | CASSLSGGSYNSPLHF
TRBJ1-3 | TRBV11-2 | . | CASRSGVSSGNTIYF
TRBJ1-1 | TRBV18 | . | CASSPYEGDTEAFF
TRBJ2-3 | TRBV30 | TRBD2 | CAWSLLAGGTDTQYF
TRBJ1-2 | TRBV3-1/TRBV3-2 | . | CASSRGDRLNYGYTF
TRBJ1-1 | TRBV27 | . | CASSLLGGRRSEAFF
TRBJ1-1 | TRBV27 | . | CATRRPGKGRTEAFF
TRBJ2-5 | TRBV5-1 | . | CASSVTGKETQYF
TRBJ1-1 | TRBV3-1/TRBV3-2 | . | CASSQAQGWNTEAFF
TRBJ1-6 | TRBV5-6 | . | CASSLVGGRYNSPLHF
TRBJ2-7 | TRBV11-2 | TRBD1 | CASSLEGTGSYEQYF
TRBJ1-5 | TRBV5-6 | . | CASSLTGNNQPQHF